Each of the 29 T cell receptor beta chains below was sequenced from the same sample in a study of shared clonotypes between healthy human individuals. Clones were sequenced by immunoSEQ multiplex PCR, and TCRdb holds only the in-frame ones, with some missing. The profile covers over a million clones, with about 96% appearing a single time and over 1% taken by the ten largest. The sample taken for sequencing was naive CD4+ T cells sorted from blood. Subset specified: CD45RA+ positively selected. The source is a man aged 25-45 years in good health.

This chain connects TRBV29-1 to TRBJ2-2, with 7 bases lining up with TRBD1. CDR1 SQVTM and CDR2 ANQGSEA come from the germline V gene. Unmatched junction bases numbered 5, after V lost 5 bases and J lost 2 bases. The CDR3 totals 14 residues. CDR3 region: CSVPRDRNTGELFF. The DNA for the CDR3 is TGCAGCGTTCCACGGGACAGAAACACCGGGGAGCTGTTTTTT.

As DNA, the CDR3 is TGTGCCAGCAGTTTATCTACTAGGACCTACAATGAGCAGTTCTTC. Its translation: CASSLSTRTYNEQFF. The rearrangement joins TRBV27 to TRBJ2-1; perhaps TRBD2 as D (5 bases). Trimming took off 0 bases at V and 2 bases at J, with 8 bases between the two ends. The CDR3 is 15 residues long. Germline V gene data show CDR1 as MNHEY and CDR2 as SMNVEV (reference sequence).

The CDR3 DNA reads as TGTGCCAGCAGACCCATGGGGGGCCGGACAGATACGCAGTATTTT. It is translated as CASRPMGGRTDTQYF. The chain has TRBV28 and TRBJ2-3, with D perhaps being TRBD1 or TRBD2 (6 bases each). Germline CDR1 MDHEN, CDR2 SYDVKM. With 6 bases removed from V and 3 bases from J, the gap between germline ends came to 16 bases. CDR3 length equals 15 residues.

About this clone itself: Other DNA sequences in the same sample also yield this CDR3. The rearrangement links TRBV28 to TRBJ2-7, with D possibly being TRBD2 (6 bases). The germline V gene encodes CDR1 MDHEN and CDR2 SYDVKM. The CDR3 covers 13 residues. V was clipped by 6 bases and J by 2 bases, with 11 bases between them. The chain's CDR3 is CASRSGPAYEQYF. The CDR3 nucleotides are TGTGCCAGCAGAAGCGGGCCCGCCTACGAGCAGTACTTC.

This rearrangement joins TRBV18 to TRBJ2-1; D not certain. V was pared by 8 bases and J by 5 bases, with 13 bases between. The CDR3 has 13 amino acids. CDR1 and CDR2 (germline): KGHSH, LQKENI. The CDR3 protein is CASTDPQNNEQFF. DNA of the CDR3: TGTGCCAGCACGGATCCCCAAAACAATGAGCAGTTCTTC.

The genes are TRBV6-5 and TRBJ1-5; D might be TRBD1 (5 bases). The length of the CDR3 is 13 residues. V lost 4 bases and J lost 7, with 11 bases in between. The V gene's germline CDR1 is MNHEY and CDR2 SVGAGI. CDR3 loop: CASSSARGQPQHF. CDR3 sequence (DNA): TGTGCCAGCAGTTCCGCGCGGGGGCAGCCCCAGCATTTT.

The chain uses TRBV27 and TRBJ2-3; a possible D gene is TRBD1 (6 bases). CDR1 MNHEY and CDR2 SMNVEV come from the germline V gene (reference sequence). Trimming shortened V by 6 bases and J by 1 base, and 17 bases separated the two germline ends. The CDR3 loop spans 16 amino acids. The CDR3 bases are TGTGCCAGCAGGTTTCGTACAGGGTTTGGCACAGATACGCAGTATTTT. This codes for CASRFRTGFGTDTQYF.

This chain connects TRBV6-5 to TRBJ1-5; perhaps TRBD1 as D (6 bases). This CDR3 has 13 residues. V dropped 5 bases and J dropped 6 bases, with 11 bases sitting between them. The germline gives CDR1 MNHEY, CDR2 SVGAGI. Written as DNA, the CDR3 is TGTGCCAGCAGTAATACAGGGCTTCAGCCCCAGCATTTT. The encoded protein is CASSNTGLQPQHF.

The chain recombines TRBV18 with TRBJ2-3; 7 nucleotides line up with TRBD1. After removal of 2 bases from V and 6 bases from J, the junction contained 8 bases not matched to a gene. This CDR3 is 15 amino acids long. Germline loops: CDR1 KGHSH, CDR2 LQKENI. The CDR3 DNA reads TGTGCCAGCTCACCAAGACAGGGTCAGGTGGATACGCAGTATTTT. It encodes CASSPRQGQVDTQYF.

The gene calls are TRBV14 and TRBJ1-4; D ambiguous. The CDR3 extends over 16 amino acids. Looked up from germline, CDR1 is SGHDN and CDR2 is FVKESK. Trimming left V 4 bases short and J 2 bases short, with 14 bases between. CDR3 residues: CASSPRTRWTNEKLFF. In DNA form, the CDR3 reads TGTGCCAGCAGCCCGAGGACCCGGTGGACTAATGAAAAACTGTTTTTT.

This chain joins TRBV5-1 and TRBJ2-7; no clear D gene. V dropped 5 bases and J dropped 2 bases, with 11 bases sitting between them. There are 13 residues in the CDR3. Germline-derived CDR1 and CDR2 are SGHRS and YFSETQ. CDR3 residues: CASRIAGTYEQYF. CDR3 DNA: TGCGCCAGCAGAATCGCAGGAACCTACGAGCAGTACTTC.

This chain links TRBV15 with TRBJ2-3; no clear D gene. CDR1 and CDR2 (germline): LNHNV, YYDKDF (reference sequence). The CDR3 is 15 residues long. V was cut by 4 bases and J by 1 base, with 12 bases left in between. The CDR3 DNA is TGTGCCACCAGCAACGACTGGAACCGCACAGATACGCAGTATTTT. Translated: CATSNDWNRTDTQYF.

V usage is TRBV14 and J usage is TRBJ2-1; possible D gene TRBD1, 5 bases. V was shortened by 4 bases and J by 7 bases, with 11 bases between the two germline ends. Germline assignment: CDR1 SGHDN and CDR2 FVKESK. The CDR3 extends over 13 amino acids. The CDR3 nucleotides read TGTGCCAGCAGCCCCAGGGCGGCTAATGAGCAGTTCTTC. Translating it yields CASSPRAANEQFF.

This rearrangement joins TRBV7-2 to TRBJ1-2; 9 positions agree with TRBD1. This CDR3 has 17 residues. Germline assignment: CDR1 SGHTA and CDR2 FQGNSA. J gave up 4 bases and V 5 bases, and 14 bases lay outside the gene matches. The CDR3 DNA sequence: TGTGCCAGCAGCCCGCGGGACAGGGTAAAGCTGTCCTATGGCTACACCTTC. This encodes CASSPRDRVKLSYGYTF.

V usage is TRBV2 and J usage is TRBJ2-7; 8 bases agree with TRBD1. J lost 5 bases, V lost 4 bases, and 10 bases had no gene match. Germline-derived CDR1 and CDR2 are SNHLY and FYNNEI. The CDR3 length is 15 residues. CDR3 DNA: TGTGCCAGCAGTGGGGAGCGCGCAGGGGGCAACGAGCAGTACTTC. Translation: CASSGERAGGNEQYF.

The genes are TRBV10-1 and TRBJ2-2; 12 bases line up with TRBD2. V was pared by 3 bases and J by 5 bases, with 4 bases of the junction left unmatched. Germline V gene lookup returns CDR1 WNHNN and CDR2 SYGVQD (reference sequence). The CDR3 runs to 16 residues. The CDR3 region has the DNA TGCGCCAGCAGTGACCGGACTAGCGGGGCTACCGGGGAGCTGTTTTTT. Translation gives CASSDRTSGATGELFF.

V gene TRBV2 combines with J gene TRBJ2-2, with 10 bases fitting TRBD2. V trimming: 5 bases; J trimming: 5 bases; junction bases outside the gene matches: 14. This CDR3 is 18 amino acids long. Germline lookup yields CDR1 SNHLY and CDR2 FYNNEI. CDR3 coding DNA: TGTGCCAGCAGTCCCTCCCAACTAGCGGGGAGATGGACCGGGGAGCTGTTTTTT. It codes for CASSPSQLAGRWTGELFF. Full variable domain (outside the CDR3, taken from reference TRBV2 and TRBJ2-2): EPEVTQTPSHQVTQMGQEVILRCVPISNHLYFYWYRQILGQKVEFLVSFYNNEISEKSEIFDDQFSVERPDGSNFTLKIRSTKLEDSAMYFCASSPSQLAGRWTGELFFGEGSRLTVL.

The genes are TRBV10-3 and TRBJ2-1; either TRBD1 or TRBD2 may fit D (5 bases each). The length of the CDR3 is 17 residues. Germline values: CDR1 ENHRY, CDR2 SYGVKD. V was trimmed by 2 bases and J by 2 bases, leaving 16 bases between them. In DNA form, the CDR3 reads TGTGCCATCAGTGAGATGGGGACGAGCACCGCCTACAATGAGCAGTTCTTC. As protein: CAISEMGTSTAYNEQFF.

DNA of the CDR3: TGCGCCAGCAGCTTGGGAGTCCGTATAATGTACAATGAGCAGTTCTTC. This translates into CASSLGVRIMYNEQFF. The chain has TRBV5-1 and TRBJ2-1; D ambiguous. The V end lost 0 bases, the J end lost 4 bases, and 14 bases lay between the germline ends. CDR3 length: 16 amino acids. In germline, CDR1 is SGHRS, CDR2 YFSETQ.

The genes are TRBV11-1 and TRBJ2-2; 7 bases are a match to TRBD1. This CDR3 contains 17 residues. J was trimmed by 1 base and V by 0 bases; bases with no gene match: 5. Germline V gives CDR1 SGHAT, CDR2 FQDESV (reference sequence). CDR3 DNA: TGTGCCAGCAGCTTAGCAGGGGGCGGTATGAACACCGGGGAGCTGTTTTTT. Translated: CASSLAGGGMNTGELFF.

The chain has TRBV13 and TRBJ2-1, with 8 bases fitting TRBD2. CDR3 length equals 14 residues. Per germline, CDR1 PRHDT and CDR2 FYEKMQ (reference sequence). Trimming took 5 bases from V and 6 from J; bases not matched to a gene: 6. The chain's CDR3 is CASSVSGRLNEQFF. CDR3 coding DNA: TGTGCCAGCAGCGTAAGCGGGAGACTCAATGAGCAGTTCTTC.

The rearrangement links TRBV27 to TRBJ2-7; TRBD2 aligns across 15 bases. The germline V gene has CDR1 MNHEY and CDR2 SMNVEV (reference sequence). The length of the CDR3 is 15 residues. Unmatched junction bases numbered 2, after V lost 5 bases and J lost 3 bases. The CDR3 is CASSGLAGGLYEQYF. CDR3 coding DNA: TGTGCCAGCAGTGGACTAGCGGGAGGGCTCTACGAGCAGTACTTC.

The gene calls are TRBV5-5 and TRBJ2-1; D might be TRBD1 or TRBD2, each matching 7 bases. CDR1 and CDR2 (germline): SGHKS, YYEKEE (reference sequence). The V gene lost 6 bases and the J gene lost 4 bases, with 20 bases spanning the gap. The CDR3 totals 16 residues. The CDR3 coding sequence is TGTGCCAGCATCGGGAGAGGGGAGGGGGCTTACAATGAGCAGTTCTTC. Amino acids: CASIGRGEGAYNEQFF.

The chain employs TRBV6-1 and TRBJ2-2, with D maybe TRBD1 (6 bases). Trimming pared 2 bases from V and 5 bases from J, leaving 12 bases between. The CDR3 totals 15 residues. Germline V gene lookup returns CDR1 MNHNS and CDR2 SASEGT. This CDR3 reads CASSEPGHKTGELFF. The CDR3 DNA sequence: TGTGCCAGCAGTGAACCGGGACACAAGACCGGGGAGCTGTTTTTT.

To note about this clone: The identical CDR3 is also encoded by other nucleotide sequences in the sample. This chain links TRBV5-1 with TRBJ2-7; unclear D gene. The ends were cut back, 0 bases at V and 4 bases at J, with 5 bases in the middle. The germline CDR1 and CDR2 sequences are SGHRS and YFSETQ. CDR3 size: 12 residues. The CDR3 nucleotides are TGCGCCAGCAGCTTGGACATATACGAGCAGTACTTC. It yields the protein CASSLDIYEQYF.

Concerning this clone itself: Other DNA sequences in the same sample also yield this CDR3. The chain is built from TRBV5-1 and TRBJ1-4; D is unclear. Germline loops: CDR1 SGHRS, CDR2 YFSETQ. V was pared by 5 bases and J by 0 bases, with 8 bases between. The CDR3 has 14 amino acids. The CDR3 nucleotides read TGCGCCAGCAGGACGGCCGCAACTAATGAAAAACTGTTTTTT. Translation gives CASRTAATNEKLFF. Variable domain in full (rest from reference TRBV5-1 and TRBJ1-4): KAGVTQTPRYLIKTRGQQVTLSCSPISGHRSVSWYQQTPGQGLQFLFEYFSETQRNKGNFPGRFSGRQFSNSRSEMNVSTLELGDSALYLCASRTAATNEKLFFGSGTQLSVL.

The chain combines TRBV27 with TRBJ2-3; 9 bases fit TRBD2. The CDR3 runs to 13 residues. Germline assignment: CDR1 MNHEY and CDR2 SMNVEV (reference sequence). The ends lost 7 bases at V and 4 bases at J; junction bases unmatched: 3. CDR3 sequence (DNA): TGTGCCAGCAAGGTAGCGGGAGCAGATACGCAGTATTTT. Its protein product is CASKVAGADTQYF.

CDR3 region: CASSLPGTVPYEQYF. CDR3 in DNA: TGTGCCAGCAGTTTACCCGGGACAGTACCCTACGAGCAGTACTTC. V usage is TRBV6-5 and J usage is TRBJ2-7; 7 nucleotides match TRBD1. This CDR3 contains 15 residues. Trimming removed 4 bases from V and 2 bases from J; junction bases left unmatched: 8. Germline loops: CDR1 MNHEY, CDR2 SVGAGI.

This clone occurred once. Written as DNA, the CDR3 is TGTGCCAGCAGCTTAGGACTCTCTAGCACAGATACGCAGTATTTT. Translating it yields CASSLGLSSTDTQYF. This sequence joins TRBV5-6 and TRBJ2-3, with D possibly being TRBD2 (5 bases). Per germline, CDR1 SGHDT and CDR2 YYEEEE. The CDR3 loop spans 15 amino acids. Trimming cost V 2 bases and J 0 bases, with 10 bases left between them.